The next 7 T cell receptor beta chains were all read from a single sample in a study of cytomegalovirus exposure and HLA in healthy donors. PCR involved 60 Vbeta and 13 Jbeta primers. TCRdb keeps only in-frame clones here, not all; method: immunoSEQ multiplex PCR. The sample lists 110,000 to 150,000 clones, 75% occurring once. Material for sequencing was PBMCs. The source is a man aged 25 to 45 in good health and CMV-seronegative.

This clone was seen a handful of times. The gene calls are TRBV9 and TRBJ1-1; 8 bases are shared with TRBD1. The V gene's germline CDR1 is SGDLS and CDR2 YYNGEE. Trimming took 2 bases from V and 2 from J; bases not matched to a gene: 5. CDR3 length: 15 residues. In DNA, the CDR3 is TGTGCCAGCAGCGTGCTCGGGACAGGCAACACTGAAGCTTTCTTT. It is translated as CASSVLGTGNTEAFF.

This chain connects TRBV18 to TRBJ2-7; 7 bases fit TRBD1. J gave up 3 bases and V 6 bases, and 11 bases lay outside the gene matches. This CDR3 region has 15 residues. Germline V gene sequence: CDR1 KGHSH, CDR2 LQKENI. CDR3 in DNA: TGTGCCAGCTCGTCGCGACAGGGCTCCTACTACGAGCAGTACTTC. Encoded protein: CASSSRQGSYYEQYF. Based on the CDR3 plus reference TRBV18 and TRBJ2-7, the full variable domain is NAGVMQNPRHLVRRRGQEARLRCSPMKGHSHVYWYRQLPEEGLKFMVYLQKENIIDESGMPKERFSAEFPKEGPSILRIQQVVRGDSAAYFCASSSRQGSYYEQYFGPGTRLTVT.

The chain is built from TRBV28 and TRBJ2-1, with D possibly TRBD2 on 6 matching bases. Germline lookup yields CDR1 MDHEN and CDR2 SYDVKM. The CDR3 is 14 amino acids. V gave up 6 bases and J gave up 8 bases, with 17 bases separating them. Here the CDR3 reads CASSPAGGEDEQFF. DNA for the CDR3: TGTGCCAGCAGCCCGGCAGGAGGGGAGGATGAGCAGTTCTTC.

V usage is TRBV5-1 and J usage is TRBJ1-6; tentatively, D is TRBD1 (6 bases). The CDR3 has 15 residues. Trimming removed 2 bases at V and 8 bases at J, with 14 bases between. From germline, CDR1 is SGHRS and CDR2 YFSETQ. For the CDR3, the DNA is TGCGCCAGCAGCTTACAGGGCGTAGATGATTCACCCCTCCACTTT. Translating it yields CASSLQGVDDSPLHF.

The chain uses TRBV5-1 and TRBJ2-3; 13 bases match TRBD2. J gave up 4 bases and V 2 bases, and 13 bases lay outside the gene matches. Germline V lookup: CDR1 SGHRS, CDR2 YFSETQ. The CDR3 contains 19 residues. CDR3 amino acids: CASSFPTSGRASRPDTQYF. The CDR3 nucleotides are TGCGCCAGCAGCTTCCCCACTAGCGGGAGGGCAAGTAGGCCAGATACGCAGTATTTT.

The V and J genes are TRBV11-2 and TRBJ2-5; D is perhaps TRBD2 (5 bases). The CDR3 loop spans 13 amino acids. V dropped 5 bases and J dropped 3 bases, with 10 bases sitting between them. Per the germline V gene, CDR1 is SGHAT and CDR2 is FQNNGV. In DNA form, the CDR3 reads TGTGCCAGCAGCCCCGGACTGGAAGAGACCCAGTACTTC. Residues: CASSPGLEETQYF.

The CDR3 protein is CASLGTGDQPQHF. CDR3 sequence (DNA): TGTGCCAGCCTTGGGACAGGGGATCAGCCCCAGCATTTT. This chain joins TRBV6-5 and TRBJ1-5, with 10 bases lining up with TRBD1. The V gene end was trimmed by 8 bases and the J gene end by 5 bases; junction bases not matched to a gene: 3. The germline V gene encodes CDR1 MNHEY and CDR2 SVGAGI. The CDR3 is made up of 13 amino acids.